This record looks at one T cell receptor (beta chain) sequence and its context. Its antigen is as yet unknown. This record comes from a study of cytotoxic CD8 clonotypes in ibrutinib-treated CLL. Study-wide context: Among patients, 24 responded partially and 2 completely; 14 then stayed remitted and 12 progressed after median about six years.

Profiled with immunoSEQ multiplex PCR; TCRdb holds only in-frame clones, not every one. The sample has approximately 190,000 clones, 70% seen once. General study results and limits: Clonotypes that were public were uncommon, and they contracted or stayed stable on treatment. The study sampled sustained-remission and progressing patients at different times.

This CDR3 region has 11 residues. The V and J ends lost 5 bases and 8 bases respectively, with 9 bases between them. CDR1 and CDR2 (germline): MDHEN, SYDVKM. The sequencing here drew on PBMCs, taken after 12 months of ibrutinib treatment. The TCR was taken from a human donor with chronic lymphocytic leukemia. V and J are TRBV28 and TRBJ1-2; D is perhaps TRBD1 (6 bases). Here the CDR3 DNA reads TGTGCCAGCAGTACTCAGGGGGGCTACACCTTC. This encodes CASSTQGGYTF.